The sample holds a few counts of the clone carrying this T cell receptor (beta chain). The target antigen is unknown. A sample-barcoded 5' primer and a J-beta primer mix were used in a second PCR of about 7 to 12 cycles. Researchers report that a template-switch adaptor with 12 random nucleotides tagged each cDNA molecule. TCRdb re-called the 5' RACE reads with MiXCR, one entry per CDR3 protein. The sample has roughly 1,700,000 distinct CDR3 sequences, roughly 30% seen once. The sample originates from a study of blood T cells in healthy people across ages. Regarding the study as a whole: TCR beta diversity per million T cells fell roughly linearly with age. PBMCs were not sorted, which prevented a conclusive comparison of naive versus antigen-experienced cells. More naive CD4+ cells and higher diversity marked long-lived donors relative to aged donors.

The CDR3 totals 16 residues. The V end lost 0 bases, the J end lost 0 bases, and 8 bases lay between the germline ends. Germline V lookup: CDR1 LNHNV, CDR2 YYDKDF (reference sequence). This clonotype was obtained from a woman aged 30 to 39 in good health. V and J are TRBV15 and TRBJ1-4, with D maybe TRBD1 (6 bases). Input material: blood. The CDR3 DNA reads TGTGCCACCAGCAGAGAGGGGGCCGCAACTAATGAAAAACTGTTTTTT. Translation: CATSREGAATNEKLFF.